This entry features one T cell receptor (beta chain) sequence. This clonotype showed up just a few times. The clone's antigen remains unknown. One base away there is no much larger clone; base qualities are not given. Library generation was performed with 5' RACE. A second PCR of roughly 7 to 12 cycles was run with a J-beta primer mix and a sample-barcoded 5' primer. A template-switch 5' adaptor carrying 12 random nucleotides introduced a unique molecular identifier onto each TCR beta cDNA molecule. Each sample yielded at least 2.5 million CDR3-containing paired-end reads. First-strand cDNA was synthesized from all RNA with the Mint cDNA synthesis kit, primed by a TRBC-specific oligonucleotide. After uracil-DNA glycosylase treatment, a first 18-cycle PCR used universal primers M1SS and BC2_uni_R on all cDNA. The source study handled its data this way. For normalization, 1 million high-quality reads, each with a distinct molecular identifier, were randomly selected from each sample. Reads sharing molecular identifiers were discarded rather than binned into consensus sequences. CDR3 identification, clonotype clustering and error correction used MiTCR with a Q25 quality threshold and the strictest error-elimination algorithm. A nonparametric unseen species model with Euler transformation was used to estimate lower-bound total TCR beta diversity. The public reads were reprocessed in TCRdb via fastp at Q25 and MiXCR, keeping in-frame beta chains. Each entry merges the rows of one CDR3 protein and shows their most common DNA and genes. What appears here as the V and J calls and clone size reflects TCRdb's work, not the paper's. The sample records some 1.8 million distinct CDR3 sequences, about 39% of which are singletons. Under 30% of the sample belongs to the ten largest clones.

The CDR3 runs 14 residues from the cysteine to the phenylalanine. CDR3 DNA only is kept here, 42 bases in frame from base 1. CDR1 is given as SGHTA and CDR2 as FQGNSA, both from the germline V gene. The V and J ends are trimmed by 0 bases and 8 bases, leaving 11 bases between them. These data are taken from a study of blood T cells in healthy people across ages (dated by TCRdb to the mid-2010s). A note on the overall study: Template switching captured roughly one uniquely barcoded TCR beta cDNA molecule per two T cells in model experiments. Using deep sequencing normalized with unique cDNA molecular identifiers, the study measured how TCR beta repertoire diversity changes with age. The donors were divided into four age groups: young (average roughly 15 years), middle-aged (about 39), aged (under 70) and long-lived (about 84). Donors of different ages were randomly distributed across sequencing lanes to avoid experimental bias. Two additional independent replicas of 1 million unique cDNA reads from the same blood draw were analyzed for two donors (one aged 18 to 30 and one aged 80 or older). Overall study outcomes, separate from this receptor: Estimates of total diversity from one million sequenced T cells were regarded as lower bounds and underestimates. Observed TCR beta diversity per million T cells fell roughly linearly with age, and a significant reduction was already apparent by age roughly 41. Because profiling used bulk unsorted PBMCs, naive and antigen-experienced compartments could not be compared conclusively. Compared with the aged group, the long-lived group had more naive CD4+ T cells, fewer expanded clones and increased TCR diversity, suggesting age selection. Donor CMV infection status was unknown, potentially confounding age-related changes in expanded clonotypes. Observed TCR beta diversity correlated strongly with the percentage of naive T cells measured by flow cytometry.

The donors were some 36 Caucasian individuals from Russia, aged roughly 6 to 100 years, who were systemically healthy. Roughly 9 milliliters of peripheral blood were drawn from each donor into EDTA-treated Vacutainer tubes. Ficoll-Paque density-gradient centrifugation was used to isolate PBMCs, with at least 7 million per sample. Trizol reagent was used to extract total RNA from PBMCs, with at least 5.5 micrograms per sample. For every donor, flow cytometry on a PBMC aliquot measured the percentage of naive CD45RAhigh/CD27high T cells. The sample comprised blood. This sequence was found in a human donor in good health. This receptor chain uses TRBV7-2 and TRBJ2-1; the D gene identity is not certain. The DNA reads TGTGCCAGCAGCTTAGCGACGAGCGTGTATGAGCAGTTCTTC. It codes for CASSLATSVYEQFF.